Listed here are 22 T cell receptor beta chains from one sample, sequenced in a study of Ad26.COV2.S vaccination and SARS-CoV-2 variants. TCRdb's table, derived via immunoSEQ multiplex PCR, lists solely in-frame clones and lacks some. Counted here are some 250,000 clones, 70% to 90% occurring once; the ten biggest clones make up around 11%. Treatment noted: around 19 received Ad26.COV2.S at low or high dose, single or two shots; 5 received placebo; per-sample allocation not given. Day 63 after the first injection of vaccine or placebo was the sampling time. The sequencing here drew on peripheral blood, taken in a trial of Ad26.COV2.S vaccine versus placebo. The source of these receptors is a person between 18 and 59 years old who received the Ad26.COV2.S COVID-19 vaccine or a placebo.

This clone was seen once. The chain couples TRBV5-4 to TRBJ1-2, with 7 bases fitting TRBD1. Germline trimming cut 3 bases from V and 4 bases from J; bases unmatched to any gene: 18. CDR3 length: 18 residues. Looked up from germline, CDR1 is SGHNT and CDR2 is YYREEE (reference sequence). CDR3 protein: CASSSTGDRPQNGYGYTF. CDR3 DNA sequence: TGTGCCAGCAGCTCCACAGGGGATCGACCCCAAAATGGCTATGGCTACACCTTC.

The rearrangement links TRBV5-5 to TRBJ2-7, with D uncertain. Trimming took 0 bases from V and 4 from J, leaving 11 bases between them. Germline CDR1 SGHKS, CDR2 YYEKEE (reference sequence). The CDR3 covers 14 residues. In DNA, the CDR3 is TGTGCCAGCAGCTTGGACAGCCCCAGGTACGAGCAGTACTTC. Amino acid sequence: CASSLDSPRYEQYF.

The J gene is TRBJ2-1, the V gene TRBV29-1, with D perhaps matching TRBD2 (7 bases). Germline assignment: CDR1 SQVTM and CDR2 ANQGSEA. This CDR3 has 15 amino acids. Between the trimmed V and J ends, which lost 6 bases and 0 bases, there was a span of 15 bases. The CDR3 DNA follows: TGCAGCGTCATGCTAGCGGACAGCTCCTACAATGAGCAGTTCTTC. Protein product: CSVMLADSSYNEQFF.

CDR3 loop: CASSQESSGGTQYF. The DNA of the CDR3 is TGCGCCAGCAGCCAAGAGTCTAGCGGGGGGACCCAGTACTTC. This chain links TRBV4-1 with TRBJ2-5, with TRBD2 matching over 10 bases. CDR3 length: 14 amino acids. Germline V gene sequence: CDR1 MGHRA, CDR2 YSYEKL. The junction had 2 bases not matched to a gene; V was cut back by 0 bases and J by 7 bases.

CDR3 in DNA: TGTGCCAGCAGCTTAGGGGACAGGGAGACCTACGAGCAGTACTTC. Its protein is CASSLGDRETYEQYF. J is TRBJ2-7 and V is TRBV7-2, with TRBD1 matching 9 bases. Germline loops: CDR1 SGHTA, CDR2 FQGNSA. The CDR3 consists of 15 residues. The J segment lost 2 bases and the V segment lost 1 base, leaving 3 bases of the junction unmatched.

The chain recombines TRBV7-9 with TRBJ1-3; D perhaps matches TRBD1 (5 bases). The CDR3 is made up of 15 amino acids. V dropped 8 bases and J dropped 3 bases, with 17 bases sitting between them. CDR1 and CDR2 (germline): SEHNR, FQNEAQ (reference sequence). CDR3 in amino acids: CASQPPPRVGNTIYF. The CDR3 DNA sequence: TGTGCCAGCCAGCCGCCCCCCAGGGTTGGAAACACCATATATTTT. Combining the CDR3 with reference TRBV7-9 and TRBJ1-3 gives the whole variable domain DTGVSQNPRHKITKRGQNVTFRCDPISEHNRLYWYRQTLGQGPEFLTYFQNEAQLEKSRLLSDRFSAERPKGSFSTLEIQRTEQGDSAMYLCASQPPPRVGNTIYFGEGSWLTVV.

This clone appeared a single time. V and J are TRBV24-1 and TRBJ2-1; D is possibly TRBD2 (6 bases). Per germline, CDR1 KGHDR and CDR2 SFDVKD. Trimming shortened V by 5 bases and J by 0 bases, and 13 bases separated the two germline ends. The CDR3 contains 16 residues. CDR3 bases: TGTGCCACCAGTGGCGTGGAGGGGCTCTCCTACAATGAGCAGTTCTTC. Its translation: CATSGVEGLSYNEQFF.

The CDR3 sequence: CASKRDSYNEQFF. CDR3 coding DNA: TGTGCCAGCAAACGGGACTCCTACAATGAGCAGTTCTTC. This rearrangement joins TRBV28 to TRBJ2-1, with D perhaps matching TRBD2 (5 bases). The CDR3 contains 13 residues. Germline loops: CDR1 MDHEN, CDR2 SYDVKM. Trimming left V 7 bases short and J 0 bases short, with 7 bases between.

This clone was detected a few times. This rearrangement joins TRBV19 to TRBJ1-1, with unresolved D. V gave up 3 bases and J gave up 11 bases, with 16 bases separating them. CDR3 length equals 13 residues. The V gene's germline CDR1 is LNHDA and CDR2 SQIVND (reference sequence). The CDR3 here is CASSMGRFGGAFF. The CDR3 nucleotides are TGTGCCAGTAGTATGGGCAGGTTCGGTGGGGCTTTCTTT. The variable domain in full, completed from reference TRBV19 and TRBJ1-1, reads DGGITQSPKYLFRKEGQNVTLSCEQNLNHDAMYWYRQDPGQGLRLIYYSQIVNDFQKGDIAEGYSVSREKKESFPLTVTSAQKNPTAFYLCASSMGRFGGAFFGQGTRLTVV.

The rearrangement links TRBV6-5 to TRBJ2-7; 8 bases align to TRBD2. The CDR3 is 14 amino acids. The germline CDR1 and CDR2 sequences are MNHEY and SVGAGI. J gave up 5 bases and V 6 bases, and 9 bases lay outside the gene matches. CDR3 coding DNA: TGTGCCAGCAGCCCCCGCGGGACTAGGAACGAGCAGTACTTC. This gives the protein CASSPRGTRNEQYF.

This sequence joins TRBV24-1 and TRBJ2-2; 8 bases agree with TRBD1. CDR3 size: 15 residues. The J segment lost 7 bases and the V segment lost 4 bases, leaving 7 bases of the junction unmatched. CDR1 is KGHDR, CDR2 SFDVKD, per germline. CDR3 nucleotide sequence: TGTGCCACCAGTGACGTCAGGGGGCGAGACGGGGAGCTGTTTTTT. It is translated as CATSDVRGRDGELFF.

The rearrangement joins TRBV3-1 (or the pseudogene TRBV3-2) to TRBJ2-7, with TRBD1 identical over 7 bases. The CDR3 extends over 15 amino acids. J lost 0 bases, V lost 2 bases, and 4 bases had no gene match. Germline CDR1 reads LGHDT; CDR2 reads YNNKEL (reference sequence). In DNA, the CDR3 is TGTGCCAGCAGCCAAAGGGGGCTTTCCTCCTACGAGCAGTACTTC. It is translated as CASSQRGLSSYEQYF.

The chain has TRBV6-6 and TRBJ1-6; 7 bases map to TRBD1. The CDR3 is 16 amino acids. V lost 2 bases to trimming and J lost 7 bases; unmatched junction nucleotides: 8. Germline CDR1 MNHNY, CDR2 SVGAGI (reference sequence). This CDR3 is CASSYIPTGLNSPLHF. CDR3 sequence (DNA): TGTGCCAGCAGTTACATTCCGACAGGGTTGAATTCACCCCTCCACTTT.

This rearrangement joins TRBV9 to TRBJ2-3; D gene ambiguous. Germline loops: CDR1 SGDLS, CDR2 YYNGEE. The germline V and J ends were trimmed by 3 bases and 2 bases, with 10 bases remaining between them. The CDR3 runs to 14 residues. The CDR3 bases are TGTGCCAGCAGCGCCTCATGGGCCACAGATACGCAGTATTTT. Protein: CASSASWATDTQYF.

This clone was counted a single time. This chain connects TRBV15 to TRBJ2-4; D unclear. This CDR3 comprises 14 residues. CDR1 and CDR2 from the germline V gene are LNHNV and YYDKDF (reference sequence). With 1 base removed from V and 8 bases from J, the gap between germline ends came to 12 bases. CDR3 nucleotide sequence: TGTGCCACCAGCAGAGGCCTCGCGATGGACATTCAGTACTTC. Its translation is CATSRGLAMDIQYF.

A single count supports this clone. The rearrangement uses TRBV5-1 and TRBJ1-3; 7 nucleotides line up with TRBD1. In germline, CDR1 is SGHRS, CDR2 YFSETQ. With 4 bases clipped from V and 4 bases from J, the junction kept 5 bases outside the gene matches. The CDR3 covers 14 residues. CDR3 loop: CASSRGQSGNTIYF. The CDR3 DNA sequence: TGCGCCAGCAGCCGGGGACAGTCCGGAAACACCATATATTTT.

The chain uses TRBV5-4 and TRBJ2-7, with TRBD1 identical over 9 bases. This CDR3 is 14 amino acids long. V was clipped by 4 bases and J by 7 bases; unmatched bases: 9. Germline CDR1 is SGHNT and CDR2 is YYREEE (reference sequence). CDR3 bases: TGTGCCAGCAGCCCCCGGGACAGGGTGGGGGAGCAGTACTTC. Translating gives CASSPRDRVGEQYF.

The rearrangement links TRBV2 to TRBJ2-7; 9 bases map to TRBD1. The germline CDR1 and CDR2 sequences are SNHLY and FYNNEI. Trimming took 6 bases from V and 6 from J; bases not matched to a gene: 12. The CDR3 has 15 amino acids. CDR3 residues: CASRRTGGAISEQYF. The CDR3 DNA is TGTGCCAGCAGACGAACAGGGGGCGCGATCTCCGAGCAGTACTTC.

This chain joins TRBV4-1 and TRBJ2-3; D gene uncertain. This CDR3 region has 16 residues. From germline, CDR1 is MGHRA and CDR2 YSYEKL. V lost 1 base and J lost 4, with 15 bases in between. The DNA of the CDR3 is TGCGCCAGCAGCCAAGGACCGGCCGCTCGGGCAGATACGCAGTATTTT. Its translation is CASSQGPAARADTQYF.

V usage is TRBV28 and J usage is TRBJ2-7, with D tentatively TRBD1 (5 bases). The V gene's germline CDR1 is MDHEN and CDR2 SYDVKM. This CDR3 comprises 12 residues. Trimming pared 7 bases from V and 4 bases from J, leaving 11 bases between. The CDR3 DNA is TGTGCCAGCACCGACAGCCCTTACGAGCAGTACTTC. It encodes CASTDSPYEQYF.

The chain combines TRBV7-6 with TRBJ2-7; 11 bases are a match to TRBD1. Trimming cost V 5 bases and J 5 bases; bases outside gene matches: 5. The germline CDR1 and CDR2 sequences are SGHVS and FNYEAQ. The CDR3 runs 14 residues. CDR3 protein: CASSPGQGADEQYF. Here the CDR3 DNA reads TGTGCCAGCAGCCCCGGACAGGGGGCGGACGAGCAGTACTTC. Variable domain in full (rest from reference TRBV7-6 and TRBJ2-7): GAGVSQSPRYKVTKRGQDVALRCDPISGHVSLYWYRQALGQGPEFLTYFNYEAQQDKSGLPNDRFSAERPEGSISTLTIQRTEQRDSAMYRCASSPGQGADEQYFGPGTRLTVT.

The sample holds one count of this clone. The V call is TRBV6-1, the J call TRBJ2-7; D is possibly TRBD1 or TRBD2 (5 bases each). Germline V CDR1 and CDR2: MNHNS, SASEGT. Trimming took 3 bases from V and 7 from J, leaving 10 bases between them. The CDR3 spans 12 residues. CDR3 amino acids: CASSDQGVEQYF. The CDR3 DNA follows: TGTGCCAGCAGTGACCAGGGAGTAGAGCAGTACTTC.